Following are 2 T cell receptor beta chains from one sample sequenced in a study of CD8 T cells in Susac syndrome. The RNA input was about 0.45 to 1 ug, and it was reverse transcribed with random hexamers. TCRdb reanalysed the immunoSEQ multiplex PCR reads using MiXCR and keeps one entry per CDR3 protein. Here the sample spans around 140,000 distinct CDR3 sequences, around 86% being singletons. Input material: CD8+ T cells from PBMCs. Receptors were obtained from a human donor with multiple sclerosis.

V usage is TRBV9 and J usage is TRBJ1-2; no clear D gene. V was shortened by 4 bases and J by 4 bases, with 17 bases between the two germline ends. The CDR3 has 15 amino acids. Germline lookup yields CDR1 SGDLS and CDR2 YYNGEE. The CDR3 reads CASSLALGATYGYTF. CDR3 nucleotide sequence: TGTGCCAGCAGCCTCGCTTTAGGCGCGACCTATGGCTACACCTTC.

The V call is TRBV13, the J call TRBJ1-1; 8 positions agree with TRBD1. Germline trimming cut 6 bases from V and 1 base from J; bases unmatched to any gene: 4. Germline assignment: CDR1 PRHDT and CDR2 FYEKMQ (reference sequence). CDR3 length: 14 residues. As DNA, the CDR3 is TGTGCCAGCAGGACCGGGACAGGGAACACTGAAGCTTTCTTT. This gives the protein CASRTGTGNTEAFF.